The clone carrying this TCR beta chain was counted only a few times. These data are taken from a study of T cells after yellow fever vaccination. TCRdb analysed the 5' RACE reads with MiXCR anew, one entry per CDR3 protein. The profile shows approximately 550,000 distinct CDR3 sequences, roughly 21% of them singletons. Germline-derived CDR1 and CDR2 are DFQATT and SNEGSKA (reference sequence). The CDR3 contains 14 residues. J gave up 2 bases and V 6 bases, and 9 bases lay outside the gene matches. The receptor was isolated from a man aged 25 to 45 who received the YFV17D yellow fever vaccine. V is TRBV20-1 and J is TRBJ2-7; 8 bases map to TRBD1. Sequences were derived from PBMCs, sampled 15 days after the yellow fever booster vaccination. The CDR3 region is CSAATGTGAYEQYF. Here the CDR3 DNA reads TGCAGTGCCGCGACCGGGACAGGTGCCTACGAGCAGTACTTC.